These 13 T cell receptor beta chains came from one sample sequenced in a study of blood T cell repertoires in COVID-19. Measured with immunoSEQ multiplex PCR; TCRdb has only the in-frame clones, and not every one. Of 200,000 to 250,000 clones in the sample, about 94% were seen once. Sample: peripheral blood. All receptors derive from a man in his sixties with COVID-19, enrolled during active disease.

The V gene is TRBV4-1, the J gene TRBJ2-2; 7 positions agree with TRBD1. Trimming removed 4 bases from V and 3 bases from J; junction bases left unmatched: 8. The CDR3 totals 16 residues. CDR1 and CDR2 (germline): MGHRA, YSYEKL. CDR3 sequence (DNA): TGCGCCAGCAGCCCGAGACAGGGTCGGGACACCGGGGAGCTGTTTTTT. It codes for CASSPRQGRDTGELFF.

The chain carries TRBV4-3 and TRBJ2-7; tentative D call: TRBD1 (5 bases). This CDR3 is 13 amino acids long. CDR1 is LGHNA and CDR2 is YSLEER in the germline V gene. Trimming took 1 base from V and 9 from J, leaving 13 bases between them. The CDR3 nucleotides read TGCGCCAGCAGCCAAGCCGGACACCTACGGCAGTACTTC. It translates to CASSQAGHLRQYF.

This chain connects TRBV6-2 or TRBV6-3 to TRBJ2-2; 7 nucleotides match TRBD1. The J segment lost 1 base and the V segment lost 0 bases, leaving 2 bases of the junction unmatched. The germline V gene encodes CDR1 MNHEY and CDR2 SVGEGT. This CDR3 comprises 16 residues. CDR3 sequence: CASSYSRTGNTGELFF. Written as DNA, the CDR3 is TGTGCCAGCAGTTACTCCCGGACAGGGAACACCGGGGAGCTGTTTTTT.

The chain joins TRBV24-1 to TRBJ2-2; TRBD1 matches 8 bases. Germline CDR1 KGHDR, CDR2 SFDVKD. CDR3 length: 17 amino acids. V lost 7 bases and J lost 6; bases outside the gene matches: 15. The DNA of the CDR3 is TGTGCCACCAGCCAATCTCCAGGGACAGGTATATCCGGGGAGCTGTTTTTT. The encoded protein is CATSQSPGTGISGELFF.

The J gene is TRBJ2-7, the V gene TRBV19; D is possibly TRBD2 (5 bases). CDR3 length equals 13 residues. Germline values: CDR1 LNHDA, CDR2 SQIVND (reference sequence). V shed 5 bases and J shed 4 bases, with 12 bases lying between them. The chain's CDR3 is CASSAGERYEQYF. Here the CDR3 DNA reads TGTGCCAGTAGTGCTGGGGAGAGGTACGAGCAGTACTTC.

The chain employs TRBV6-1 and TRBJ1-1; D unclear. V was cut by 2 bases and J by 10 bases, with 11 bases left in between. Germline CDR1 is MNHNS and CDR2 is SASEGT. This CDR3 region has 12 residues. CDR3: CASSEYAGRAFF. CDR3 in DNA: TGTGCCAGCAGTGAATACGCGGGAAGAGCTTTCTTT.

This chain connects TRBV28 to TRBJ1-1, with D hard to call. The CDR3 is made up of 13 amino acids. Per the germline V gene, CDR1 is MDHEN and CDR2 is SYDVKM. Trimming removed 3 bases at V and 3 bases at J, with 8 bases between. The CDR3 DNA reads TGTGCCAGCAGTTTTTGGGCAGACACTGAAGCTTTCTTT. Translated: CASSFWADTEAFF.

The CDR3 reads CASSELWNTEAFF. The CDR3 region has the DNA TGTGCCAGCAGTGAACTGTGGAACACTGAAGCTTTCTTT. V gene TRBV6-1 combines with J gene TRBJ1-1; D uncertain. The CDR3 covers 13 residues. Trimming stripped 2 bases from V and 1 base from J, with 5 bases between. Germline V CDR1 and CDR2: MNHNS, SASEGT.

The CDR3 DNA sequence: TGTGCCAGCAGCGTAGGTTTGGGGCTAGCGGGCAATGAGCAGTTCTTC. Its translation: CASSVGLGLAGNEQFF. This chain links TRBV9 with TRBJ2-1; 8 nucleotides agree with TRBD2. Germline assignment: CDR1 SGDLS and CDR2 YYNGEE. Trimming at V came to 0 bases and at J to 6 bases, leaving 8 bases not matched to a gene. This CDR3 comprises 16 residues.

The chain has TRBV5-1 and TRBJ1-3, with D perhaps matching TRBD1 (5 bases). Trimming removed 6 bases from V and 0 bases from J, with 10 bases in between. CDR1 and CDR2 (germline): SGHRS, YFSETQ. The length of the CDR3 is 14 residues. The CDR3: CASTQGNSGNTIYF. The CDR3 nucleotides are TGCGCCAGCACTCAGGGAAACTCTGGAAACACCATATATTTT.

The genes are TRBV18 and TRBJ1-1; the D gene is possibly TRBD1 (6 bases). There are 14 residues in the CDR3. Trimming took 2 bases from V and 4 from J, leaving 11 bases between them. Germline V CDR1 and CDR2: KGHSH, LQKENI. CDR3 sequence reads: CASSPISGVTEAFF. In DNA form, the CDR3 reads TGTGCCAGCTCACCAATCTCAGGGGTCACTGAAGCTTTCTTT.

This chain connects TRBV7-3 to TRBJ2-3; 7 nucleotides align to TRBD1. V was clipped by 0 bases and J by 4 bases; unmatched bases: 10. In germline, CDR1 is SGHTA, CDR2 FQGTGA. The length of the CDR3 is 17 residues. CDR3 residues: CASSLTAWDRTPDTQYF. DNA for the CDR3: TGTGCCAGCAGCTTAACGGCTTGGGACAGAACTCCAGATACGCAGTATTTT.

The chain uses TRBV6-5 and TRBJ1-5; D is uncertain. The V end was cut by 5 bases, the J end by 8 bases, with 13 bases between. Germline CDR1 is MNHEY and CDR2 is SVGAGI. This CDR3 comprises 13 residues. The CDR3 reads CASSNTQMEPQHF. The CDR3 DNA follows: TGTGCCAGCAGTAACACCCAAATGGAGCCCCAGCATTTT.